These 17 T cell receptor beta chains were all obtained from the same sample, sequenced in a study of lymphopenia after photon versus proton radiotherapy. Method: immunoSEQ multiplex PCR; TCRdb's copy keeps in-frame clones and lacks some. The sample holds under 30,000 clones, roughly 90% seen once. Sequenced material: peripheral blood, taken from a patient treated with photon-based radiotherapy. These TCRs come from a man between 45 and 60 years old with gastric cancer.

The chain joins TRBV9 to TRBJ1-2, with 7 nucleotides matching TRBD1. V lost 7 bases, J lost 3 bases, and 9 bases stayed unmatched. Per germline, CDR1 SGDLS and CDR2 YYNGEE. This CDR3 comprises 14 residues. The CDR3, as DNA: TGTGCCAGCTCTAAACAGGGGTCGGACTATGGCTACACCTTC. Amino acids: CASSKQGSDYGYTF.

The rearrangement joins TRBV12-5 to TRBJ1-2; D uncertain. The germline CDR1 and CDR2 sequences are LGHNT and FRNRAP. The CDR3 contains 15 residues. V was trimmed by 7 bases and J by 3 bases, leaving 18 bases between them. The CDR3 coding sequence is TGTGCTAGTGCTAGATACAGCTCTACCCACTATGGCTACACCTTC. The encoded protein is CASARYSSTHYGYTF.

This clone has only a few counts. The chain recombines TRBV6-4 with TRBJ2-7; 8 nucleotides agree with TRBD1. Germline-derived CDR1 and CDR2 are MRHNA and SNTAGT. V shed 5 bases, J shed 0 bases, and the junction held 6 bases outside the gene matches. The CDR3 runs to 15 residues. The CDR3 bases are TGTGCCAGCAGTCCCCAAGGACAGGGCTCCTACGAGCAGTACTTC. Protein: CASSPQGQGSYEQYF.

V usage is TRBV6-5 and J usage is TRBJ1-2, with D possibly matching TRBD1 (6 bases). Trimming took off 6 bases at V and 0 bases at J, with 11 bases between the two ends. Germline assignment: CDR1 MNHEY and CDR2 SVGAGI. CDR3 length equals 14 residues. CDR3 sequence reads: CASSRGHTNYGYTF. For the CDR3, the DNA is TGTGCCAGCAGCAGGGGACATACTAACTATGGCTACACCTTC.

This clone has just a few counts. This chain uses TRBV30 with TRBJ2-7; D gene unclear. The V end was cut by 8 bases, the J end by 1 base, with 9 bases between. Germline V gene sequence: CDR1 GTSNPN, CDR2 SVGIG (reference sequence). The length of the CDR3 is 11 residues. The CDR3 region has the DNA TGTGCCAGAGCCCAATCCTACGAGCAGTACTTC. This translates into CARAQSYEQYF.

In DNA, the CDR3 is TGTGCCTGGAGCTTAGACAGGCGCACTGAAGCTTTCTTT. Protein sequence: CAWSLDRRTEAFF. The chain is built from TRBV30 and TRBJ1-1; perhaps TRBD1 as D (6 bases). The CDR3 extends over 13 amino acids. Trimming removed 3 bases at V and 4 bases at J, with 12 bases between. Germline lookup yields CDR1 GTSNPN and CDR2 SVGIG (reference sequence). The full variable domain, completed using reference TRBV30 and TRBJ1-1, is SQTIHQWPATLVQPVGSPLSLECTVEGTSNPNLYWYRQAAGRGLQLLFYSVGIGQISSEVPQNLSASRPQDRQFILSSKKLLLSDSGFYLCAWSLDRRTEAFFGQGTRLTVV.

The sample holds a few counts of this clone. The chain joins TRBV14 to TRBJ2-5; D might be TRBD1 or TRBD2, each matching 5 bases. Germline V gene data show CDR1 as SGHDN and CDR2 as FVKESK. The CDR3 contains 18 residues. The V end lost 1 base, the J end lost 5 bases, and 23 bases lay between the germline ends. The CDR3 loop is CASSQGRPGRTGRETQYF. DNA for the CDR3: TGTGCCAGCAGCCAAGGTCGTCCGGGACGTACCGGTAGGGAGACCCAGTACTTC.

By share of the sample, this clone is medium-sized. The chain carries TRBV19 and TRBJ1-2, with D tentatively TRBD1 (6 bases). CDR3 length: 15 residues. V shed 4 bases and J shed 4 bases, with 16 bases lying between them. The germline gives CDR1 LNHDA, CDR2 SQIVND (reference sequence). The CDR3 sequence is CASSRGAGTPYGYTF. In DNA form, the CDR3 reads TGTGCCAGTAGTAGAGGGGCAGGGACACCCTATGGCTACACCTTC.

The chain recombines TRBV2 with TRBJ2-1, with a possible D match to TRBD1 (7 bases). Trimming stripped 11 bases from V and 7 bases from J, with 18 bases between. Per the germline V gene, CDR1 is SNHLY and CDR2 is FYNNEI. CDR3 length: 13 residues. The DNA of the CDR3 is TGTGCCGGCCGGGGGACAGAGGGGAATGAGCAGTTCTTC. Protein sequence: CAGRGTEGNEQFF. The full variable domain, in which reference TRBV2 and TRBJ2-1 provide the parts outside the CDR3, is EPEVTQTPSHQVTQMGQEVILRCVPISNHLYFYWYRQILGQKVEFLVSFYNNEISEKSEIFDDQFSVERPDGSNFTLKIRSTKLEDSAMYFCAGRGTEGNEQFFGPGTRLTVL.

The rearrangement links TRBV4-1 to TRBJ2-5; 8 bases align to TRBD2. V lost 3 bases, J lost 7 bases, and 10 bases stayed unmatched. This CDR3 region has 15 residues. Germline values: CDR1 MGHRA, CDR2 YSYEKL. Here the CDR3 reads CASSQPGLGSPTQYF. The CDR3 DNA is TGCGCCAGCAGCCAGCCGGGACTAGGGTCTCCGACCCAGTACTTC.

The gene calls are TRBV4-1 and TRBJ2-5; the match to TRBD2 covers 13 bases. The CDR3 sequence is 18 residues long. The trim removed 1 base at V and 0 bases at J, leaving 5 bases unmatched. Germline CDR1 MGHRA, CDR2 YSYEKL. The CDR3 sequence: CASSQGLAGGGYQETQYF. CDR3 DNA: TGCGCCAGCAGCCAAGGACTAGCGGGGGGAGGGTACCAAGAGACCCAGTACTTC.

V and J are TRBV5-1 and TRBJ2-3; the match to TRBD1 covers 7 bases. CDR1 and CDR2 (germline): SGHRS, YFSETQ. The CDR3 loop spans 17 amino acids. V trimming: 4 bases; J trimming: 1 base; junction bases outside the gene matches: 12. CDR3 amino acids: CASSLDLTGLRTDTQYF. As DNA, the CDR3 is TGCGCCAGCAGCCTCGACTTGACAGGGCTCCGCACAGATACGCAGTATTTT.

The CDR3 reads CASSPTTANTEAFF. The CDR3 nucleotides read TGTGCCAGCAGCCCGACGACAGCGAACACTGAAGCTTTCTTT. The chain recombines TRBV11-2 with TRBJ1-1; TRBD1 is a possible D gene (5 bases). The CDR3 totals 14 residues. Trimming took 5 bases from V and 1 from J, leaving 11 bases between them. Germline-derived CDR1 and CDR2 are SGHAT and FQNNGV.

The CDR3 DNA reads as TGTGCCAGCAGCCCGACGGGGGGTAGGGGAGAGACCCAGTACTTC. Protein sequence: CASSPTGGRGETQYF. The genes are TRBV7-3 and TRBJ2-5, with 7 nucleotides matching TRBD2. CDR1 and CDR2 (germline): SGHTA, FQGTGA. V lost 5 bases and J lost 4; bases outside the gene matches: 10. The CDR3 is 15 residues long.

DNA of the CDR3: TGTGCCAGTACAGGGGCCATAAGCTCTGGAAACACCATATATTTT. Protein: CASTGAISSGNTIYF. The gene calls are TRBV19 and TRBJ1-3; possibly TRBD1 for D (6 bases). V lost 7 bases, J lost 0 bases, and 13 bases lay in between. The CDR3 extends over 15 amino acids. The germline CDR1 and CDR2 sequences are LNHDA and SQIVND (reference sequence). Using reference TRBV19 and TRBJ1-3 for the parts outside the CDR3, the full variable domain is DGGITQSPKYLFRKEGQNVTLSCEQNLNHDAMYWYRQDPGQGLRLIYYSQIVNDFQKGDIAEGYSVSREKKESFPLTVTSAQKNPTAFYLCASTGAISSGNTIYFGEGSWLTVV.

V usage is TRBV4-2 and J usage is TRBJ1-5; D is ambiguous. V was pared by 3 bases and J by 0 bases, with 9 bases between. The CDR3 length is 15 residues. The germline V gene encodes CDR1 LGHNA and CDR2 YNFKEQ. The CDR3 DNA sequence: TGTGCCAGCAGCCACGGAGGTACTAGCAATCAGCCCCAGCATTTT. Translating gives CASSHGGTSNQPQHF.

This chain connects TRBV6-6 to TRBJ1-6; the D gene is possibly TRBD1 (5 bases). Trimming removed 6 bases at V and 5 bases at J, with 17 bases between. The length of the CDR3 is 16 residues. Germline V gene lookup returns CDR1 MNHNY and CDR2 SVGAGI (reference sequence). In DNA form, the CDR3 reads TGTGCCAGCAGACGGGAAGGGGAATACCATAATTCACCCCTCCACTTT. It is translated as CASRREGEYHNSPLHF.